Below are 21 T cell receptor beta chains sequenced from a single sample in a study of CD4 T cells in relation to SARS-CoV-2 and coronaviruses. CD4+ T cells from unexposed donors were obtained before the COVID-19 pandemic (2011-2018). Isolation of CD4+ T cells took place after approximately 10 days in culture. Repertoires were generated with immunoSEQ multiplex PCR, while TCRdb's copy carries only in-frame clones and drops some. The sample consists of tens of thousands of clones, around 74% of them appearing once. Antigens for these TCRs are unknown. Input material: CD4+ T cells from PBMCs, cultured in vitro. Receptors originate from a human donor in good health.

This rearrangement joins TRBV6-2 or TRBV6-3 to TRBJ1-6, with no clear D. The CDR3 has 16 amino acids. Looked up from germline, CDR1 is MNHEY and CDR2 is SVGEGT. V lost 2 bases to trimming and J lost 0 bases, with 8 bases between them. The CDR3 sequence: CASSYTGSSYNSPLHF. For the CDR3, the DNA is TGTGCCAGCAGTTACACTGGAAGCTCCTATAATTCACCCCTCCACTTT.

The sample holds a few counts of this clone. The chain employs TRBV7-3 and TRBJ2-7; TRBD1 aligns across 7 bases. The germline gives CDR1 SGHTA, CDR2 FQGTGA. CDR3 length equals 15 residues. With 5 bases clipped from V and 1 base from J, the junction kept 8 bases outside the gene matches. The CDR3: CASSPGQTPSYEQYF. The CDR3 DNA sequence: TGTGCCAGCAGCCCGGGACAGACTCCGTCCTACGAGCAGTACTTC.

The chain recombines TRBV5-1 with TRBJ2-3; 10 bases align to TRBD2. This CDR3 contains 17 residues. CDR1 SGHRS and CDR2 YFSETQ come from the germline V gene. V lost 0 bases and J lost 6; bases outside the gene matches: 10. As DNA, the CDR3 is TGCGCCAGCAGCTTGGTAAGGCTAGCGGGAGCCCCGGATACGCAGTATTTT. Translation: CASSLVRLAGAPDTQYF.

The chain is built from TRBV25-1 and TRBJ2-2, with TRBD1 matching over 8 bases. The germline V gene encodes CDR1 MGHDK and CDR2 SYGVNS. Trimming removed 4 bases from V and 5 bases from J; junction bases left unmatched: 6. CDR3 length: 15 residues. CDR3 nucleotides: TGTGCCAGCAGTGGGGCCGGGACAGGAACCGGGGAGCTGTTTTTT. Its protein is CASSGAGTGTGELFF.

The rearrangement joins TRBV6-1 to TRBJ1-2; no definite D call. With 2 bases removed from V and 8 bases from J, the gap between germline ends came to 18 bases. The CDR3 consists of 15 residues. Germline assignment: CDR1 MNHNS and CDR2 SASEGT. CDR3 sequence reads: CASSETLDGTLGYTF. The CDR3 coding sequence is TGTGCCAGCAGTGAAACCTTGGACGGAACACTAGGCTACACCTTC.

The chain is built from TRBV21-1 and TRBJ1-3. TRBV21-1 is reported as a pseudogene. The CDR3 is 15 amino acids. The CDR3 here is CASSTVDFSGNTIYF. The CDR3, as DNA: TGTGCCAGCAGCACAGTAGACTTCTCTGGAAACACCATATATTTT.

The chain joins TRBV19 to TRBJ2-7; a weak D match, TRBD1 (5 bases). Germline V gene lookup returns CDR1 LNHDA and CDR2 SQIVND (reference sequence). V was trimmed by 1 base and J by 4 bases, leaving 8 bases between them. This CDR3 spans 13 amino acids. The CDR3 DNA follows: TGTGCCAGTAGTATAGGGGGCCGGTACGAGCAGTACTTC. Translating gives CASSIGGRYEQYF.

This clone has just one count. The rearrangement uses TRBV2 and TRBJ2-3; unclear D gene. The CDR3 sequence is 15 residues long. Germline V lookup: CDR1 SNHLY, CDR2 FYNNEI. The V gene lost 6 bases and the J gene lost 6 bases, with 19 bases spanning the gap. The CDR3 protein is CASRPSGLESDTQYF. The DNA for the CDR3 is TGTGCCAGCAGACCCAGTGGTTTAGAATCGGATACGCAGTATTTT.

This clone came up a few times. The V and J genes are TRBV29-1 and TRBJ1-5; 7 nucleotides agree with TRBD1. CDR3 length: 14 amino acids. Germline loops: CDR1 SQVTM, CDR2 ANQGSEA. J was trimmed by 5 bases and V by 4 bases; bases with no gene match: 8. CDR3 sequence (DNA): TGCAGCGTTGCGGTACAGGGGTTTGATCAGCCCCAGCATTTT. It yields the protein CSVAVQGFDQPQHF.

The rearrangement joins TRBV9 to TRBJ2-3; a possible D gene is TRBD2 (6 bases). Per the germline V gene, CDR1 is SGDLS and CDR2 is YYNGEE. The CDR3 loop spans 15 amino acids. V was shortened by 3 bases and J by 4 bases, with 15 bases between the two germline ends. The CDR3 DNA follows: TGTGCCAGCAGCGCCCTTTTGGGGGGTTCAGATACGCAGTATTTT. Translated: CASSALLGGSDTQYF.

CDR3 residues: CASSKRAAESTDTQYF. DNA of the CDR3: TGTGCCAGCAGCAAACGCGCAGCGGAGAGCACAGATACGCAGTATTTT. The V and J genes are TRBV21-1 and TRBJ2-3; TRBD2 is the table's D call, not checked against the DNA. TRBV21-1 is marked as a pseudogene. This CDR3 contains 16 residues.

The rearrangement links TRBV15 to TRBJ1-5, with D maybe TRBD1 (6 bases). The V end was cut by 0 bases, the J end by 11 bases, with 14 bases between. Germline CDR1 LNHNV, CDR2 YYDKDF (reference sequence). The CDR3 consists of 14 residues. The CDR3 here is CATSREGGTGSQHF. The CDR3 region has the DNA TGTGCCACCAGCAGAGAAGGGGGGACCGGGTCCCAGCATTTT.

This clone was seen more than once but under ten times. This rearrangement joins TRBV7-9 to TRBJ1-2; 8 bases fit TRBD1. The CDR3 runs to 15 residues. Germline CDR1 and CDR2: SEHNR and FQNEAQ (reference sequence). V shed 0 bases, J shed 4 bases, and the junction held 4 bases outside the gene matches. The chain's CDR3 is CASSLAGQAGYGYTF. The CDR3 nucleotides are TGTGCCAGCAGCTTAGCGGGACAGGCTGGCTATGGCTACACCTTC.

This clone came up a few times. The chain links TRBV28 to TRBJ1-2; D is uncertain. Per germline, CDR1 MDHEN and CDR2 SYDVKM. Trimming cost V 4 bases and J 6 bases, with 6 bases left between them. This CDR3 region has 11 residues. The CDR3 DNA reads TGTGCCAGCAGTTACCAGGATGGCTACACCTTC. Protein: CASSYQDGYTF.

V usage is TRBV28 and J usage is TRBJ1-3; D is unclear. Germline CDR1 is MDHEN and CDR2 is SYDVKM. The CDR3 extends over 14 amino acids. Deletions cut 3 bases from V and 5 bases from J, with 11 bases between. The CDR3 DNA reads TGTGCCAGCAGTTTTTTGGGAGGGAGAAACACCATATATTTT. Its protein product is CASSFLGGRNTIYF.

Within the sample, this clone is large. The chain carries TRBV18 and TRBJ1-1; 10 bases are shared with TRBD1. The CDR3 is made up of 15 amino acids. From germline, CDR1 is KGHSH and CDR2 LQKENI. The trim removed 0 bases at V and 6 bases at J, leaving 4 bases unmatched. The CDR3 coding sequence is TGTGCCAGCTCACCACCGGACAGGGGGGGGGCTGAAGCTTTCTTT. This translates into CASSPPDRGGAEAFF.

The V gene is TRBV24-1, the J gene TRBJ1-2; 7 bases match TRBD1. CDR1 and CDR2 (germline): KGHDR, SFDVKD. The CDR3 covers 15 residues. V lost 9 bases to trimming and J lost 3 bases; unmatched junction nucleotides: 12. The DNA of the CDR3 is TGTGCCACCTCGACCCTAATAGGGGGCCACTATGGCTACACCTTC. Its protein is CATSTLIGGHYGYTF.

The chain employs TRBV6-6 and TRBJ1-1; D is ambiguous. The CDR3 consists of 14 residues. Germline CDR1 MNHNY, CDR2 SVGAGI (reference sequence). The V gene lost 4 bases and the J gene lost 4 bases, with 13 bases spanning the gap. CDR3 region: CASSFTNRGTEAFF. The CDR3 DNA reads TGTGCCAGCAGTTTTACTAATCGGGGCACTGAAGCTTTCTTT.

This chain uses TRBV28 with TRBJ2-1, with 10 bases aligning to TRBD1. The CDR3 covers 16 residues. V lost 3 bases to trimming and J lost 7 bases; unmatched junction nucleotides: 9. Germline V CDR1 and CDR2: MDHEN, SYDVKM. The CDR3 DNA is TGTGCCAGCAGTTTTACAGCGGGACAGGGGAGGAATGAGCAGTTCTTC. As protein: CASSFTAGQGRNEQFF.

The chain carries TRBV30 and TRBJ1-2; maybe TRBD1 (6 bases). CDR1 and CDR2 from the germline V gene are GTSNPN and SVGIG (reference sequence). The CDR3 runs 12 residues. Trimming removed 4 bases from V and 10 bases from J, with 16 bases in between. The CDR3 spells CAWNPPTGPYTF. The CDR3 bases are TGTGCCTGGAACCCCCCGACAGGCCCCTACACCTTC. The full variable domain, rest sourced from reference TRBV30 and TRBJ1-2, is SQTIHQWPATLVQPVGSPLSLECTVEGTSNPNLYWYRQAAGRGLQLLFYSVGIGQISSEVPQNLSASRPQDRQFILSSKKLLLSDSGFYLCAWNPPTGPYTFGSGTRLTVV.

The rearrangement uses TRBV21-1 and TRBJ2-2; the table's D call, TRBD1, was not checked against the DNA. TRBV21-1 is a documented pseudogene. The CDR3 loop spans 17 amino acids. The CDR3 loop reads CASSGRLRGFDTGELFF. CDR3 in DNA: TGTGCCAGCAGCGGCCGACTTAGGGGGTTTGACACCGGGGAGCTGTTTTTT.